This T cell receptor beta chain emerged from a study of cytomegalovirus exposure and HLA in healthy donors. PCR employed 60 Vbeta and 13 Jbeta primers. Sequencing was performed with immunoSEQ multiplex PCR; in TCRdb, only in-frame clones are kept and a portion is missing. The sample has under 200,000 clones; 70% to 85% are singletons. Findings and limits, study-wide: Researchers reported in a later analysis that a missense DCLRE1C variant was tied to TCR beta V- and J-gene trimming.

It was healthy bone marrow donors who served as donors. The ends were cut back, 4 bases at V and 5 bases at J, with 12 bases in the middle. Germline V gene data show CDR1 as SGHRS and CDR2 as YFSETQ. The CDR3 spans 14 residues. To note about this clone: Its antigen is not identified.

This TCR came from a man aged 35-49 years in good health and CMV-seronegative. Sequenced sample: PBMCs. The rearrangement uses TRBV5-1 and TRBJ2-2; D is unclear. CDR3 sequence (DNA): TGCGCCAGCAGCCCGTCCCTGACTACCGGGGAGCTGTTTTTT. As protein: CASSPSLTTGELFF.